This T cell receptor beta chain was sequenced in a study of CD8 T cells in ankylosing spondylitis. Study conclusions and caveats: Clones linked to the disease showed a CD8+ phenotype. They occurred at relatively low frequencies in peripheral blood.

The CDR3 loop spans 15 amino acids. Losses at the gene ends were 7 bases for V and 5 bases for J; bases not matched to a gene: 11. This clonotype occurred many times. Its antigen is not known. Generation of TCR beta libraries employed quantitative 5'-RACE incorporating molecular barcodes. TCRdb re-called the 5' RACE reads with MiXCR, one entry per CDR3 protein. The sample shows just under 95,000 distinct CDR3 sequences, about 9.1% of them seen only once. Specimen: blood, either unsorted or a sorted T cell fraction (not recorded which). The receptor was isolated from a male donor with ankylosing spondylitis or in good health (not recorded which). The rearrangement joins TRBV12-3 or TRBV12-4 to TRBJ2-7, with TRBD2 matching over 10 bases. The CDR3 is CASTFSLAGAHEQYF. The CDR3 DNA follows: TGTGCCAGCACCTTTTCTCTAGCGGGGGCCCACGAGCAGTACTTC.